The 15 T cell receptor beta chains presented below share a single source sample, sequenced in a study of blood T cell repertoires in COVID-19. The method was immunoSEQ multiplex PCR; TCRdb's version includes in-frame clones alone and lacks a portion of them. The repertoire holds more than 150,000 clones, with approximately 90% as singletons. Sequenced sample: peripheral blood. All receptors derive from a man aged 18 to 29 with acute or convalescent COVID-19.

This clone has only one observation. The CDR3 reads CASSHSPRDGDYGYTF. As DNA, the CDR3 is TGCGCCAGCAGCCATTCCCCCAGGGATGGGGATTATGGCTACACCTTC. The chain links TRBV4-1 to TRBJ1-2, with D perhaps TRBD1 (5 bases). Germline V lookup: CDR1 MGHRA, CDR2 YSYEKL. CDR3 length: 16 amino acids. Trimming pared 3 bases from V and 5 bases from J, leaving 19 bases between.

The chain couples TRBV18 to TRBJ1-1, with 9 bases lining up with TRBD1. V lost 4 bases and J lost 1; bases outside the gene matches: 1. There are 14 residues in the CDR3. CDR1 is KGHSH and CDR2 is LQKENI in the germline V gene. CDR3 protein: CASSRTGENTEAFF. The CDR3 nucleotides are TGTGCCAGCTCACGGACAGGGGAGAACACTGAAGCTTTCTTT.

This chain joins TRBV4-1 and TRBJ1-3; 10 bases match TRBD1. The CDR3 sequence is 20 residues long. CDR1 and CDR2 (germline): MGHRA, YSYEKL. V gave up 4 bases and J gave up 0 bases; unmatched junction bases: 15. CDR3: CASSPIPGQGIRSSGNTIYF. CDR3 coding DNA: TGCGCCAGCAGCCCCATTCCGGGACAGGGGATTAGAAGCTCTGGAAACACCATATATTTT.

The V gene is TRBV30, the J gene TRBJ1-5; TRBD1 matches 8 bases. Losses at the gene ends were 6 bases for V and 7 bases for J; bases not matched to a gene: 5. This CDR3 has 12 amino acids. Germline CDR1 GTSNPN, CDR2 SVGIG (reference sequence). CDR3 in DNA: TGTGCCTGTGATACAGGGGGACAGCCCCAGCATTTT. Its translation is CACDTGGQPQHF. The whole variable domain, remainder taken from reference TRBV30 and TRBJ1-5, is SQTIHQWPATLVQPVGSPLSLECTVEGTSNPNLYWYRQAAGRGLQLLFYSVGIGQISSEVPQNLSASRPQDRQFILSSKKLLLSDSGFYLCACDTGGQPQHFGDGTRLSIL.

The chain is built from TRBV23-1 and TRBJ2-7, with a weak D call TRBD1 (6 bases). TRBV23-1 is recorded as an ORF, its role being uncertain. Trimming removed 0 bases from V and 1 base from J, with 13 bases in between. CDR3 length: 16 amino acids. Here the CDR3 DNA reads TGCGCCAGCAGTCAATCCTGGACAGAGGGGTCCTACGAGCAGTACGTC. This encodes CASSQSWTEGSYEQYV.

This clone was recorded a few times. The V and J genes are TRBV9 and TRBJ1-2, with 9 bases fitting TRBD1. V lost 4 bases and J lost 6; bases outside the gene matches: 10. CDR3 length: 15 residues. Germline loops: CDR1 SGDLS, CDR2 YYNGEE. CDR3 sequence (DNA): TGTGCCAGCAGCAAACCGATGGGACAGGGCAATGGCTACACCTTC. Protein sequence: CASSKPMGQGNGYTF.

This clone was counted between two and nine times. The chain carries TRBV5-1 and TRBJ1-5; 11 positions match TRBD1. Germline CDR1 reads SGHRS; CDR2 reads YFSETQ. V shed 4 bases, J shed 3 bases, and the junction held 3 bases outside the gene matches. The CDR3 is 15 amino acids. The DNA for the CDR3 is TGCGCCAGCAGCACGGGACAGGGGGACAATCAGCCCCAGCATTTT. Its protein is CASSTGQGDNQPQHF. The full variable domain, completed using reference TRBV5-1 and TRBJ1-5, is KAGVTQTPRYLIKTRGQQVTLSCSPISGHRSVSWYQQTPGQGLQFLFEYFSETQRNKGNFPGRFSGRQFSNSRSEMNVSTLELGDSALYLCASSTGQGDNQPQHFGDGTRLSIL.

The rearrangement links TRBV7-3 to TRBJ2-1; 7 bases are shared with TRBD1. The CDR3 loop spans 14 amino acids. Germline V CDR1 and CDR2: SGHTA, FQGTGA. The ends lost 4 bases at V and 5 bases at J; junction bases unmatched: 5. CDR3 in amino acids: CASSWRQGDNEQFF. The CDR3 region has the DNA TGTGCCAGCAGCTGGCGACAGGGAGACAATGAGCAGTTCTTC. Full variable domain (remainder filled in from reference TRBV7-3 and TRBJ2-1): GAGVSQTPSNKVTEKGKYVELRCDPISGHTALYWYRQSLGQGPEFLIYFQGTGAADDSGLPNDRFFAVRPEGSVSTLKIQRTERGDSAVYLCASSWRQGDNEQFFGPGTRLTVL.

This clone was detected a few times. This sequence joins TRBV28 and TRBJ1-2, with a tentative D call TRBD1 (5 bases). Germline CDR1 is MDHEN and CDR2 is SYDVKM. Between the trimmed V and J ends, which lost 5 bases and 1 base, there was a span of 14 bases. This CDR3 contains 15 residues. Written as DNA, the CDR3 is TGTGCCAGCAGTCCACCGACAGACTTTAACTATGGCTACACCTTC. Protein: CASSPPTDFNYGYTF.

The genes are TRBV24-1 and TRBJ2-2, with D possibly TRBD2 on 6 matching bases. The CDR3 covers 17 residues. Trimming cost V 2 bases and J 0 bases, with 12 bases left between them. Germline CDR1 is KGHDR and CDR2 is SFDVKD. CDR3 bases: TGTGCCACCAGTGATTGGGTCACGGGAGCGAACACCGGGGAGCTGTTTTTT. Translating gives CATSDWVTGANTGELFF.

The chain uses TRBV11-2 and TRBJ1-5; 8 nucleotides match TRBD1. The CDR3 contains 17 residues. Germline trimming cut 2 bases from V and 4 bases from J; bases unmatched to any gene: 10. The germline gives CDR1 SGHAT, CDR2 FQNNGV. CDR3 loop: CASSLSSVRGLNQPQHF. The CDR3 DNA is TGTGCCAGCAGCTTATCATCCGTCAGGGGGCTGAATCAGCCCCAGCATTTT.

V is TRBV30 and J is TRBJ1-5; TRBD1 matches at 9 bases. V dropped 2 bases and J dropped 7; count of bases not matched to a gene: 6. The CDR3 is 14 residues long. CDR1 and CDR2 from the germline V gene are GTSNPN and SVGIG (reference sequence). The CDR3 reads CAWSTGTGRQPQHF. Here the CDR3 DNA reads TGTGCCTGGAGTACCGGGACAGGGAGGCAGCCCCAGCATTTT.

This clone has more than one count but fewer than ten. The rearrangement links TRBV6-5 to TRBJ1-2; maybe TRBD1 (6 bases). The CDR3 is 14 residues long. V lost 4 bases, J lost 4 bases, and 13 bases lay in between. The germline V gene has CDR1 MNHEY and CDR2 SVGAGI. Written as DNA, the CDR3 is TGTGCCAGCAGTTTAAGGGACACTGTCTATGGCTACACCTTC. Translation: CASSLRDTVYGYTF.

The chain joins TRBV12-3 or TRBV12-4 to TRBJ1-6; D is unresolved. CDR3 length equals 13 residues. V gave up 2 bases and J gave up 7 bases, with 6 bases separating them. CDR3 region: CASSLRGNSPLHF. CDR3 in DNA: TGTGCCAGCAGTTTACGGGGAAATTCACCCCTCCACTTT.

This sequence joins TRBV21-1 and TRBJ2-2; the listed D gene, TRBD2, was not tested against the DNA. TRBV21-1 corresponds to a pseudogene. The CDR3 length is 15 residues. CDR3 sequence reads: CASSKAFQGLRGAVF. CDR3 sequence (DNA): TGTGCCAGCAGCAAAGCGTTTCAAGGTCTTCGGGGAGCTGTTTTT.